This entry describes one T cell receptor beta chain. The data were taken from a study of identical twins. TCRdb recomputed calls from the 5' RACE reads with MiXCR, one row per CDR3 protein. In the table there are some 270,000 distinct CDR3 sequences, about 8% of which are singletons. Trimming stripped 4 bases from V and 3 bases from J, with 18 bases between. The germline V gene has CDR1 SGHAT and CDR2 FQNNGV. The CDR3 extends over 16 amino acids. This sample also appeared in a second study, on yellow fever vaccine responses in identical twins.

The chain joins TRBV11-2 to TRBJ2-5; tentative D call: TRBD2 (6 bases). The specimen sequenced was CD8+ T cells sorted from blood. The sequence derives from a woman younger than 35 in good health. CDR3 in DNA: TGTGCCAGCAGCTCCCAGGGCGGGGACGGTGAAGAGACCCAGTACTTC. This sequence encodes CASSSQGGDGEETQYF.